This paragraph covers one T cell receptor (beta chain) sequence. The source of the sample is a study of OX40 agonist ivuxolimab in advanced cancers. The protocol was immunoSEQ multiplex PCR, while the TCRdb copy is restricted to in-frame clones and leaves out a portion. The data show approximately 67,000 clones, with 80% seen just once and 8.2% held by the top ten. V lost 0 bases to trimming and J lost 5 bases; unmatched junction nucleotides: 7. The germline V gene encodes CDR1 SGDLS and CDR2 YYNGEE. The CDR3 sequence is 16 residues long. The V call is TRBV9, the J call TRBJ2-2; the match to TRBD2 covers 7 bases. Sequencing was performed on CD4+ or CD8+ T cells sorted from blood, taken in a trial of the OX40 agonist ivuxolimab. This clonotype was obtained from an adult with an advanced solid tumor such as melanoma, head and neck, liver or kidney cancer. The CDR3 loop reads CASSVEAGVVTGELFF. CDR3 nucleotide sequence: TGTGCCAGCAGCGTAGAGGCGGGAGTTGTGACCGGGGAGCTGTTTTTT.